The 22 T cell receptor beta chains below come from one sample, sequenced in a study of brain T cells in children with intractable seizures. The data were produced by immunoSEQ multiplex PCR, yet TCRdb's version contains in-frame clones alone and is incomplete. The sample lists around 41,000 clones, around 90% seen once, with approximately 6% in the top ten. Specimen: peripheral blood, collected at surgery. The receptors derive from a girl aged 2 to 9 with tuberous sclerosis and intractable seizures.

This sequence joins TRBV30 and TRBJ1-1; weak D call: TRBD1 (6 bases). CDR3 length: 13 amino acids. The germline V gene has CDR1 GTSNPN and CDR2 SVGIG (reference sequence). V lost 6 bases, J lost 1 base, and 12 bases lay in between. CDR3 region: CACSKGGNTEAFF. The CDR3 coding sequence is TGTGCCTGCTCGAAGGGGGGGAACACTGAAGCTTTCTTT. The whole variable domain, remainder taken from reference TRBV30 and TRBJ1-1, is SQTIHQWPATLVQPVGSPLSLECTVEGTSNPNLYWYRQAAGRGLQLLFYSVGIGQISSEVPQNLSASRPQDRQFILSSKKLLLSDSGFYLCACSKGGNTEAFFGQGTRLTVV.

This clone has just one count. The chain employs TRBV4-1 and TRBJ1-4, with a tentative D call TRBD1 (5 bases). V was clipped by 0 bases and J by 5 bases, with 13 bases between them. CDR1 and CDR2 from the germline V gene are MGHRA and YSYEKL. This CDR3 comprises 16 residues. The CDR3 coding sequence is TGCGCCAGCAGCCAAGATCCCGGGGGGAAGAATGAAAAACTGTTTTTT. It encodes CASSQDPGGKNEKLFF.

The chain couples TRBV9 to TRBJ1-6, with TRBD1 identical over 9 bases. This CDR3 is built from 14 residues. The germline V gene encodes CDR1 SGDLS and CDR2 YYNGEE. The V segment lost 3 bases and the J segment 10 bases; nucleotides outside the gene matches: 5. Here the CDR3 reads CASSAGTGRSPLHF. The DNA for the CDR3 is TGTGCCAGCAGCGCGGGGACAGGGCGCTCACCCCTCCACTTT.

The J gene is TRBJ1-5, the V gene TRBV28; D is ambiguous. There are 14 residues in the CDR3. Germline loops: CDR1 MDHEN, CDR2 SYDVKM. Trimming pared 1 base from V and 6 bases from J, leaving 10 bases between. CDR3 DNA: TGTGCCAGCAGTTTATTTGGAAGTGGTCAGCCCCAGCATTTT. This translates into CASSLFGSGQPQHF.

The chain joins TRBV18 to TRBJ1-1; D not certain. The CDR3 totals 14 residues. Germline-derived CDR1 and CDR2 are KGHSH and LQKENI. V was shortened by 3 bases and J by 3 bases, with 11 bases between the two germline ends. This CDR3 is CASSPGGSDTEAFF. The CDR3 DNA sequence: TGTGCCAGCTCACCTGGCGGATCGGACACTGAAGCTTTCTTT.

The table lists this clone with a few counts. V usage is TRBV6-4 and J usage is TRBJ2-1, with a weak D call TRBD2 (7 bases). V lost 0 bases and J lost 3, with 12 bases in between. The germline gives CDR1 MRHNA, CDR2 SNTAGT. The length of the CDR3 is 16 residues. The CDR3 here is CASSDSRGGDYNEQFF. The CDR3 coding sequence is TGTGCCAGCAGTGACTCAAGAGGGGGGGACTACAATGAGCAGTTCTTC.

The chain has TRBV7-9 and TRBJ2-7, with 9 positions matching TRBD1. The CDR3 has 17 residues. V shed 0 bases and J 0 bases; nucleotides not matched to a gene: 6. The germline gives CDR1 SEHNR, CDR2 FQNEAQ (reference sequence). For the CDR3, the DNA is TGTGCCAGCAGCTTAGCGGGACAGGGCACATTCTCCTACGAGCAGTACGTC. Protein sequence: CASSLAGQGTFSYEQYV.

The CDR3 region is CASSQDLVHIPGNTIYF. The DNA for the CDR3 is TGCGCCAGCAGCCAAGATCTGGTACATATCCCTGGAAACACCATATATTTT. This chain joins TRBV4-1 and TRBJ1-3; D call uncertain. With 0 bases removed from V and 2 bases from J, the gap between germline ends came to 14 bases. The CDR3 contains 17 residues. In germline, CDR1 is MGHRA, CDR2 YSYEKL.

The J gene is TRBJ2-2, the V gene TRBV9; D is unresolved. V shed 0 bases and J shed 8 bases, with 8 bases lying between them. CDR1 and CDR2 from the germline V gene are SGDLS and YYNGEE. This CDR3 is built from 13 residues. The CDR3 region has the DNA TGTGCCAGCAGCGTAGAGGTGGGAGGGGAGCTGTTTTTT. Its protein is CASSVEVGGELFF. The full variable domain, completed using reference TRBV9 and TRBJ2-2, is DSGVTQTPKHLITATGQRVTLRCSPRSGDLSVYWYQQSLDQGLQFLIQYYNGEERAKGNILERFSAQQFPDLHSELNLSSLELGDSALYFCASSVEVGGELFFGEGSRLTVL.

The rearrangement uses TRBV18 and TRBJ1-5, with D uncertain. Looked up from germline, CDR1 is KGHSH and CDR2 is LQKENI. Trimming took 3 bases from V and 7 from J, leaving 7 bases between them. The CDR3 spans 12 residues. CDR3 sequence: CASSPGEQPQHF. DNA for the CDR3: TGTGCCAGCTCACCGGGTGAACAGCCCCAGCATTTT.

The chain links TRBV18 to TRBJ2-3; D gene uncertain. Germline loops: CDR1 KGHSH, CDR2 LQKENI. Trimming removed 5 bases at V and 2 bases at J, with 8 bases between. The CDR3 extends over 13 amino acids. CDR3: CASSSDTTDTQYF. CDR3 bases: TGTGCCAGCTCATCCGACACCACAGATACGCAGTATTTT. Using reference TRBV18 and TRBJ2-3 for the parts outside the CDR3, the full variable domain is NAGVMQNPRHLVRRRGQEARLRCSPMKGHSHVYWYRQLPEEGLKFMVYLQKENIIDESGMPKERFSAEFPKEGPSILRIQQVVRGDSAAYFCASSSDTTDTQYFGPGTRLTVL.

In nucleotides, the CDR3 is TGCGCCAGCAGCCGCGGGGGGACTAGCGGGAGCACAGATACGCAGTATTTT. The encoded protein is CASSRGGTSGSTDTQYF. The V and J genes are TRBV5-1 and TRBJ2-3; 12 bases are a match to TRBD2. CDR3 length equals 17 residues. The germline V gene has CDR1 SGHRS and CDR2 YFSETQ. Unmatched junction bases numbered 6, after V lost 4 bases and J lost 0 bases. Full variable domain (outside the CDR3, taken from reference TRBV5-1 and TRBJ2-3): KAGVTQTPRYLIKTRGQQVTLSCSPISGHRSVSWYQQTPGQGLQFLFEYFSETQRNKGNFPGRFSGRQFSNSRSEMNVSTLELGDSALYLCASSRGGTSGSTDTQYFGPGTRLTVL.

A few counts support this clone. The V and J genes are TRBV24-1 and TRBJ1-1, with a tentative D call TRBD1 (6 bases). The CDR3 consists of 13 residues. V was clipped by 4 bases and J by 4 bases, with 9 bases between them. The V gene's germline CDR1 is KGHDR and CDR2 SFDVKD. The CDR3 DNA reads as TGTGCCACCAGTGACGGAGGGGGCACTGAAGCTTTCTTT. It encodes CATSDGGGTEAFF.

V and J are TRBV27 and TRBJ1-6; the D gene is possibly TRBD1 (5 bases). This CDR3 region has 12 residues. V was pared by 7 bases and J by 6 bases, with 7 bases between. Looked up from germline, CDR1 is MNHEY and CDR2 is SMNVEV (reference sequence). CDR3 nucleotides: TGTGCCAGCACAGGGTCTAATTCACCCCTCCACTTT. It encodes CASTGSNSPLHF.

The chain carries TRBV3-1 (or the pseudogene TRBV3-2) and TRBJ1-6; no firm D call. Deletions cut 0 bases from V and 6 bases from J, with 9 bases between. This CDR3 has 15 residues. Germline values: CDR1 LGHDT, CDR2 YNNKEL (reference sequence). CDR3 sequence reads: CASSQDPQTNSPLHF. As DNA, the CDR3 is TGTGCCAGCAGCCAAGATCCGCAGACTAATTCACCCCTCCACTTT.

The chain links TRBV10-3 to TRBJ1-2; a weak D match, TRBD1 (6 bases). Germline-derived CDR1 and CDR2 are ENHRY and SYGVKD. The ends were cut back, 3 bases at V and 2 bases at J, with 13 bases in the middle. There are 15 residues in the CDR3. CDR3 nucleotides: TGTGCCATCAGTGACGCGGGGGGGCAGAACTATGGCTACACCTTC. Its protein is CAISDAGGQNYGYTF.

CDR3 in DNA: TGTGCCAGCAGTTTAGGTGGCAGATTTAATGAAAAACTGTTTTTT. Its protein product is CASSLGGRFNEKLFF. V and J are TRBV28 and TRBJ1-4; unclear D gene. There are 15 residues in the CDR3. Looked up from germline, CDR1 is MDHEN and CDR2 is SYDVKM. Trimming took 2 bases from V and 4 from J, leaving 11 bases between them.

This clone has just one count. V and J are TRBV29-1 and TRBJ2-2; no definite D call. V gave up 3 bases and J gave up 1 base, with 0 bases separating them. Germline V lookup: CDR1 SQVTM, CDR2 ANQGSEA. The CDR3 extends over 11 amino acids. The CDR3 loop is CSVENTGELFF. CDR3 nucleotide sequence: TGCAGCGTTGAGAACACCGGGGAGCTGTTTTTT.

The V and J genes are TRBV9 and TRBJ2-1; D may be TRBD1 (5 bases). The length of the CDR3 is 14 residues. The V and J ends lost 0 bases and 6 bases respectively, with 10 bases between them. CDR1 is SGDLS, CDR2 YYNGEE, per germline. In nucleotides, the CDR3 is TGTGCCAGCAGCGTAGGGGGCCAGATCAATGAGCAGTTCTTC. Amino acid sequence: CASSVGGQINEQFF.

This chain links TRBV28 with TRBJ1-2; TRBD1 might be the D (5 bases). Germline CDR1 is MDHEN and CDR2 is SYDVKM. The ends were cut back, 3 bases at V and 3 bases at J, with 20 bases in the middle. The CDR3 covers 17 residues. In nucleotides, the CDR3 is TGTGCCAGCAGTTTTGATGTCGTGAGGGGTCGGGACTATGGCTACACCTTC. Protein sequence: CASSFDVVRGRDYGYTF.

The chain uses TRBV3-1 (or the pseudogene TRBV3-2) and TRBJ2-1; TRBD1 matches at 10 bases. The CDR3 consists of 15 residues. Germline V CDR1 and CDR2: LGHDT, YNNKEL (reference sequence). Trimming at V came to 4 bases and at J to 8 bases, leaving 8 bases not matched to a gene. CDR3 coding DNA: TGTGCCAGCAGCCTCCTGGGACAGGGGCCCCATGAGCAGTTCTTC. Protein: CASSLLGQGPHEQFF.

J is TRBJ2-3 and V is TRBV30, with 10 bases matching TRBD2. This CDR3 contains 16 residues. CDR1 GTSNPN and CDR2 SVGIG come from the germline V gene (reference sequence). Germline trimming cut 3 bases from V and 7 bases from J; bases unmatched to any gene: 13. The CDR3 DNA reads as TGTGCCTGGAGCCACTCCCTTGCTAGCGGGGGAAATACGCAGTATTTT. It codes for CAWSHSLASGGNTQYF.